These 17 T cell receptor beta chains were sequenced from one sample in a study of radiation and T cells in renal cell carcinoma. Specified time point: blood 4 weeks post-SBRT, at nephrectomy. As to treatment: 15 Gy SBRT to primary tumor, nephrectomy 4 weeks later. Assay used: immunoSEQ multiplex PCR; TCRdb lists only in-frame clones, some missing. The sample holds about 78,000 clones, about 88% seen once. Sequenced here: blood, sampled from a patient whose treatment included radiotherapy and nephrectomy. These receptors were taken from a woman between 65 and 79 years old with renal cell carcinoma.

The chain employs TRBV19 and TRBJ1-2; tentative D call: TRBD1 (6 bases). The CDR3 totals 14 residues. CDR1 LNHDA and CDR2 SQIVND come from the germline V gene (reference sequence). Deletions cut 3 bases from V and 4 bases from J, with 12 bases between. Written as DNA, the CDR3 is TGTGCCAGTAGTATGGGGGCCTCCGCCTATGGCTACACCTTC. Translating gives CASSMGASAYGYTF.

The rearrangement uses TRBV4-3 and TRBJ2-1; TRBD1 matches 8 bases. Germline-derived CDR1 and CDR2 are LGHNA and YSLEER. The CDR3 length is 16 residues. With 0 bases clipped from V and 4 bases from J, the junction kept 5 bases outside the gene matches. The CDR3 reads CASSQERQGFYNEQFF. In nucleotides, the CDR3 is TGCGCCAGCAGCCAAGAAAGACAGGGGTTTTACAATGAGCAGTTCTTC.

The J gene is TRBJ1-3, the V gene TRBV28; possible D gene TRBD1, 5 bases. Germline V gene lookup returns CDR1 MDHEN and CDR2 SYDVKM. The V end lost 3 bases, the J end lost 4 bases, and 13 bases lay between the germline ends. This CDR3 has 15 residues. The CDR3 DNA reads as TGTGCCAGCAGTTTGCGGGGGGTGGAAGGAAACACCATATATTTT. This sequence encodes CASSLRGVEGNTIYF.

The CDR3 DNA reads as TGTGCCAGCAGTTACCTGGGGGCAGGCACAGATACGCAGTATTTT. Its translation is CASSYLGAGTDTQYF. This rearrangement joins TRBV6-5 to TRBJ2-3, with TRBD1 as a possible D gene (6 bases). Trimming took off 2 bases at V and 1 base at J, with 10 bases between the two ends. This CDR3 comprises 15 residues. Germline V gene data show CDR1 as MNHEY and CDR2 as SVGAGI.

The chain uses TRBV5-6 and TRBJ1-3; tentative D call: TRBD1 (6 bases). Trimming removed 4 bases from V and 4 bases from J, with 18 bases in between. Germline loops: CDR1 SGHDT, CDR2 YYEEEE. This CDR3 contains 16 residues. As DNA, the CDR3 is TGTGCCAGCAGCCCAGGAGGCAGGGGATTGGGAAACACCATATATTTT. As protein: CASSPGGRGLGNTIYF.

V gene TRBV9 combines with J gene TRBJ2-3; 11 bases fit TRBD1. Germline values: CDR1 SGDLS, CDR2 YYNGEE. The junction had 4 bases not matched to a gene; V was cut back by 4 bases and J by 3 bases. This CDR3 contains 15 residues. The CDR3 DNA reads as TGTGCCAGCAGCACCGGGACAGGGGGAACAGATACGCAGTATTTT. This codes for CASSTGTGGTDTQYF.

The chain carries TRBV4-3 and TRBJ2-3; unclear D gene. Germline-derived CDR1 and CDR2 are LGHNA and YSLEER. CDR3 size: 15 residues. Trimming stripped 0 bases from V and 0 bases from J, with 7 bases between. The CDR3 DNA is TGCGCCAGCAGCCAAGATTGGCCTAGCACAGATACGCAGTATTTT. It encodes CASSQDWPSTDTQYF.

CDR3 protein: CASSEEGRRDTQYF. Here the CDR3 DNA reads TGTGCCAGCAGTGAAGAAGGCAGAAGAGATACGCAGTATTTT. The chain has TRBV6-1 and TRBJ2-3; D unresolved. Germline CDR1 and CDR2: MNHNS and SASEGT. The CDR3 runs to 14 residues. Trimming removed 1 base from V and 5 bases from J, with 10 bases in between.

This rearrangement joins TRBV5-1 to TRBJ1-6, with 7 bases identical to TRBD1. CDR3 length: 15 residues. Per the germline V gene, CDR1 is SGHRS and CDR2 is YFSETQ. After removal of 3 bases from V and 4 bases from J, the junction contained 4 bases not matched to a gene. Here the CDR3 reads CASSSGTAYNSPLHF. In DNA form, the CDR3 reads TGCGCCAGCAGCTCGGGGACAGCGTATAATTCACCCCTCCACTTT.

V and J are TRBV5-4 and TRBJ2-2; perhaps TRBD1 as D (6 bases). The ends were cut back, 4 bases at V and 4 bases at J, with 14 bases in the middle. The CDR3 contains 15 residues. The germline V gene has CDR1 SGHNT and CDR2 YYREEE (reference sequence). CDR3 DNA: TGTGCCAGCAGCCATAAAACAGGGCTCACCGGGGAGCTGTTTTTT. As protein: CASSHKTGLTGELFF.

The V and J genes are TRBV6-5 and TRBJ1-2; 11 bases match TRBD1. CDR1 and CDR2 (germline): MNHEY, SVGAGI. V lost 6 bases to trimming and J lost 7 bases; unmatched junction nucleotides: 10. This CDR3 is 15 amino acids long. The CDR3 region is CASRRRTGGAGGYTF. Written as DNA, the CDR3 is TGTGCCAGCAGGCGACGGACAGGGGGCGCAGGTGGCTACACCTTC.

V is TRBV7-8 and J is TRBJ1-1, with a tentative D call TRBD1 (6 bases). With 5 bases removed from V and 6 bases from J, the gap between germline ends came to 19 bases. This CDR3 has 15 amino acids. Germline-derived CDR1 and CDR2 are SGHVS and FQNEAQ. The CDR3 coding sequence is TGTGCCAGCAGCCATGGGGGTACAGGGAGCGCTGAAGCTTTCTTT. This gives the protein CASSHGGTGSAEAFF.

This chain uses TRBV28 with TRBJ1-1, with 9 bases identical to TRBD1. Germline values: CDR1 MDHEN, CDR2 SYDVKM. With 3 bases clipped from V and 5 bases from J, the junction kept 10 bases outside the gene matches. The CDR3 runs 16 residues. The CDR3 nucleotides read TGTGCCAGCAGTTTCCCACAGGGGGCAGGTTTTACTGAAGCTTTCTTT. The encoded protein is CASSFPQGAGFTEAFF.

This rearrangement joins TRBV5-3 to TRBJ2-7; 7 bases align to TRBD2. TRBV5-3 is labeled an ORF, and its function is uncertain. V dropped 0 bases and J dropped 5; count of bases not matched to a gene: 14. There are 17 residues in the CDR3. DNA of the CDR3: TGTGCCAGAAGCTTGGCTAGTCAGGGAGGGTTAGTCCACGAGCAGTACTTC. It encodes CARSLASQGGLVHEQYF.

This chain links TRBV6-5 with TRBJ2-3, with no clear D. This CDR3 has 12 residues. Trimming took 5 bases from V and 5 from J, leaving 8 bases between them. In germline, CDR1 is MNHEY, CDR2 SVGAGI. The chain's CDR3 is CASSPQQDTQYF. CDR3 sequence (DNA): TGTGCCAGCAGTCCGCAGCAAGATACGCAGTATTTT.

CDR3 DNA: TGTGCCAGCTCACCACTAGGGAAGACTAACTATGGCTACACCTTC. This gives the protein CASSPLGKTNYGYTF. The chain combines TRBV18 with TRBJ1-2; D not certain. CDR1 is KGHSH and CDR2 is LQKENI in the germline V gene. V lost 1 base, J lost 0 bases, and 9 bases lay in between. The CDR3 totals 15 residues.

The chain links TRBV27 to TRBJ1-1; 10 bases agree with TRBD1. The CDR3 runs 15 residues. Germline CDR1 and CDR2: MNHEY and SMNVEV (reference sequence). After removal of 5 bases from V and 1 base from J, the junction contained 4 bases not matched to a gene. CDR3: CASSPRDRGNTEAFF. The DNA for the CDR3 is TGTGCCAGCAGTCCCCGGGACAGGGGGAACACTGAAGCTTTCTTT.